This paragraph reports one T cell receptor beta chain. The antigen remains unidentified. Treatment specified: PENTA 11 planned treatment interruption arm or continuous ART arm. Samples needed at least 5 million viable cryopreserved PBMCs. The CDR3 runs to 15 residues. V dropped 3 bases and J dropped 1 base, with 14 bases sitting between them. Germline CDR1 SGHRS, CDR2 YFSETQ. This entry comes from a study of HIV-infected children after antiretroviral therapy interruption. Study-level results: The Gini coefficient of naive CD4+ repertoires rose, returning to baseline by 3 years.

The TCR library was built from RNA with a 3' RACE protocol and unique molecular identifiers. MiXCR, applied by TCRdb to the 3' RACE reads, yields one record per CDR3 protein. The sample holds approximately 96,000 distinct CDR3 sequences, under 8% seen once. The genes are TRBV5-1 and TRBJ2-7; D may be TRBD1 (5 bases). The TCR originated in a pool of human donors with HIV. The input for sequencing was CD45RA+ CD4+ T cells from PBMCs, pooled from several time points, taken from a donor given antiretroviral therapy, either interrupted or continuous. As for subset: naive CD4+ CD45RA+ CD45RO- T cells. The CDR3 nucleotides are TGCGCCAGCAGCTCAGGACAAACGACATCCTACGAGCAGTACTTC. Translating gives CASSSGQTTSYEQYF. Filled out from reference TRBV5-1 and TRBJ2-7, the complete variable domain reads KAGVTQTPRYLIKTRGQQVTLSCSPISGHRSVSWYQQTPGQGLQFLFEYFSETQRNKGNFPGRFSGRQFSNSRSEMNVSTLELGDSALYLCASSSGQTTSYEQYFGPGTRLTVT.